Included here is one T cell receptor (beta chain) sequence, with context. This entry is derived from a study of blood T cell repertoires in COVID-19. Study summary: Both acute and convalescent COVID-19 samples were obtained from the United States, Italy and Spain. T cells, B-cell-depleted T cells, or PBMCs supplied cDNA or gDNA.

Source study methods: Researchers report that nucleated cell counts were estimated from reference gene primer amplification. TCRdb keeps only in-frame clones here, not all; method: immunoSEQ multiplex PCR. V and J calls and clone size are given by that table; D and trimming were obtained from the DNA. The sample shows roughly 100,000 clones, 85% to 90% of them seen only once. CDR1 is SEHNR and CDR2 is FQNEAQ in the germline V gene (reference sequence). The CDR3 spans 17 residues. The junction had 10 bases not matched to a gene; V was cut back by 0 bases and J by 6 bases. The sequence derives from a man aged 50 to 59 with active or convalescent COVID-19. The chain recombines TRBV7-9 with TRBJ2-1; TRBD1 agrees at 8 bases. Specimen: peripheral blood. The CDR3 nucleotides read TGTGCCAGCAGCTTAGCGATCGGTCAGGGGGCTGGCAATGAGCAGTTCTTC. It encodes CASSLAIGQGAGNEQFF.